This T cell receptor beta chain was obtained from a study of T cell changes during pregnancy in multiple sclerosis. Profiling relied on immunoSEQ multiplex PCR, and the TCRdb table lists in-frame clones only, not all of them. The table shows tens of thousands of clones, with around 90% occurring only once. This TCR was sampled from a female donor with multiple sclerosis, enrolled in a pregnancy study. Here the sequenced sample was CD4+ T cells from peripheral blood mononuclear cells, taken in the second trimester of pregnancy.

Here the CDR3 DNA reads TGTGCCAGCAGCGTAGCGGGGGACAGCTACAATGAGCAGTTCTTC. This encodes CASSVAGDSYNEQFF. The chain combines TRBV9 with TRBJ2-1; D may be TRBD1 (7 bases). Germline CDR1 SGDLS, CDR2 YYNGEE. V was clipped by 0 bases and J by 3 bases, with 10 bases between them. The CDR3 extends over 15 amino acids.